The next 7 T cell receptor beta chains were all read from a single sample in a study of blood T cell repertoires in COVID-19 (TCRdb year 2020). To prepare the library, the immunoSEQ multiplex PCR assay was applied. Entries here come from immuneACCESS through TCRdb and include only in-frame sequences with V and J called. Some clones fail to appear in such tables; in the studies checked, an unresolved V gene covers under half of the shortfall, and the cause of the remainder is unknown. Present in this sample are some 190,000 clones, more than 75% of which were seen just once. 7.8% of the sample comes from the top ten. The sequencing sample was made of peripheral blood. Every receptor here comes from an older woman with COVID-19, enrolled during active disease.

The chain links TRBV10-1 to TRBJ1-1; possibly TRBD1 for D (5 bases). Germline CDR1 reads WNHNN; CDR2 reads SYGVQD (reference sequence). Trimming removed 4 bases at V and 1 base at J, with 13 bases between. This CDR3 is 15 amino acids long. CDR3 sequence (DNA): TGCGCCAGCAGTGTAACGACGGGGGGGAACACTGAAGCTTTCTTT. Its protein is CASSVTTGGNTEAFF.

This chain joins TRBV9 and TRBJ2-2, with TRBD1 matching over 9 bases. The CDR3 has 16 amino acids. Germline lookup yields CDR1 SGDLS and CDR2 YYNGEE. V lost 4 bases to trimming and J lost 5 bases; unmatched junction nucleotides: 9. This chain's CDR3 is CASSPGLQGATGELFF. CDR3 coding DNA: TGTGCCAGCAGCCCAGGTTTACAGGGGGCAACCGGGGAGCTGTTTTTT.

The chain couples TRBV7-3 to TRBJ2-6; TRBD1 matches 8 bases. Unmatched junction bases numbered 5, after V lost 4 bases and J lost 0 bases. CDR1 is SGHTA, CDR2 FQGTGA, per germline. There are 17 residues in the CDR3. CDR3 DNA: TGTGCCAGCAGCTGGACAGGGCCTCTCTCTGGGGCCAACGTCCTGACTTTC. It yields the protein CASSWTGPLSGANVLTF.

The chain uses TRBV19 and TRBJ1-1, with 9 bases fitting TRBD1. V lost 2 bases to trimming and J lost 4 bases; unmatched junction nucleotides: 5. The CDR3 loop spans 15 amino acids. Germline CDR1 and CDR2: LNHDA and SQIVND (reference sequence). The CDR3 region is CASSIQTGGTTEAFF. The CDR3 nucleotides are TGTGCCAGTAGTATACAGACAGGGGGGACCACTGAAGCTTTCTTT.

The chain combines TRBV12-3 or TRBV12-4 with TRBJ1-2, with TRBD1 identical over 9 bases. The CDR3 is made up of 13 amino acids. V lost 3 bases and J lost 10; bases outside the gene matches: 6. CDR3 sequence: CASSFLTGGAYTF. As DNA, the CDR3 is TGTGCCAGCAGTTTCCTAACAGGGGGCGCCTACACCTTC.

This clone was counted many times. The rearrangement uses TRBV6-4 and TRBJ2-1; TRBD2 agrees at 11 bases. The CDR3 loop spans 15 amino acids. Trimming took 0 bases from V and 6 from J; bases not matched to a gene: 1. Germline values: CDR1 MRHNA, CDR2 SNTAGT. DNA of the CDR3: TGTGCCAGCAGTGACTCTAGCGGGGGGGCCAATGAGCAGTTCTTC. Translation: CASSDSSGGANEQFF.

This chain connects TRBV6-5 to TRBJ2-1; 11 bases fit TRBD2. In germline, CDR1 is MNHEY, CDR2 SVGAGI. This CDR3 has 15 residues. The ends lost 6 bases at V and 4 bases at J; junction bases unmatched: 5. This CDR3 is CASSQGLAEYNEQFF. The CDR3 bases are TGTGCCAGCAGCCAGGGACTAGCGGAGTACAATGAGCAGTTCTTC.